A single sample is the source of the 10 T cell receptor beta chains below, sequenced in a study of blood T cell repertoires in COVID-19. Using immunoSEQ multiplex PCR, the repertoire was profiled, and TCRdb retains in-frame clones only, with some absent. The table has about 180,000 clones, approximately 86% seen once. The sequencing input was peripheral blood. The source is a man between 45 and 60 years old with active or convalescent COVID-19.

The chain couples TRBV10-3 to TRBJ2-6; perhaps TRBD2 as D (5 bases). Between the trimmed V and J ends, which lost 0 bases and 2 bases, there was a span of 8 bases. The germline gives CDR1 ENHRY, CDR2 SYGVKD. This CDR3 is 16 amino acids long. CDR3 nucleotides: TGTGCCATCAGTGAGTCCCGGGATGCTGGGGCCAACGTCCTGACTTTC. This sequence encodes CAISESRDAGANVLTF.

The chain couples TRBV28 to TRBJ2-4; D perhaps matches TRBD1 (6 bases). This CDR3 is 16 amino acids long. Germline CDR1 reads MDHEN; CDR2 reads SYDVKM. Trimming removed 5 bases from V and 0 bases from J, with 14 bases in between. The CDR3 DNA sequence: TGTGCCAGCAGTCCCACGGACAGCTTAGCCAAAAACATTCAGTACTTC. Translating gives CASSPTDSLAKNIQYF.

The gene calls are TRBV28 and TRBJ1-1; no definite D call. Between the trimmed V and J ends, which lost 2 bases and 0 bases, there was a span of 7 bases. CDR3 size: 14 residues. Germline assignment: CDR1 MDHEN and CDR2 SYDVKM. Here the CDR3 DNA reads TGTGCCAGCAGTTTAGGAGGGATGAACACTGAAGCTTTCTTT. Residues: CASSLGGMNTEAFF. The full variable domain, in which reference TRBV28 and TRBJ1-1 provide the parts outside the CDR3, is DVKVTQSSRYLVKRTGEKVFLECVQDMDHENMFWYRQDPGLGLRLIYFSYDVKMKEKGDIPEGYSVSREKKERFSLILESASTNQTSMYLCASSLGGMNTEAFFGQGTRLTVV.

The count of this clone is one. V and J are TRBV7-2 and TRBJ1-2; unclear D gene. Germline CDR1 is SGHTA and CDR2 is FQGNSA. The CDR3 length is 14 residues. Trimming pared 5 bases from V and 5 bases from J, leaving 15 bases between. CDR3 nucleotides: TGTGCCAGCAGCCCGGGAGCCCTTGGGTATGGCTACACCTTC. Its protein product is CASSPGALGYGYTF.

This clone was counted a single time. The chain carries TRBV5-4 and TRBJ2-3, with D perhaps matching TRBD1 (6 bases). Germline CDR1 is SGHNT and CDR2 is YYREEE (reference sequence). The V and J ends lost 5 bases and 0 bases respectively, with 13 bases between them. This CDR3 region has 15 residues. The CDR3 reads CASRPDRTSTDTQYF. In nucleotides, the CDR3 is TGTGCCAGCAGACCGGACAGAACTAGCACAGATACGCAGTATTTT. Filled out from reference TRBV5-4 and TRBJ2-3, the complete variable domain reads ETGVTQSPTHLIKTRGQQVTLRCSSQSGHNTVSWYQQALGQGPQFIFQYYREEENGRGNFPPRFSGLQFPNYSSELNVNALELDDSALYLCASRPDRTSTDTQYFGPGTRLTVL.

The chain joins TRBV7-9 to TRBJ2-5; 7 bases are a match to TRBD1. Looked up from germline, CDR1 is SEHNR and CDR2 is FQNEAQ (reference sequence). The ends lost 5 bases at V and 5 bases at J; junction bases unmatched: 11. The CDR3 totals 15 residues. The CDR3 region is CASSDVLGGRETQYF. The DNA for the CDR3 is TGTGCCAGCAGCGATGTTTTAGGGGGCCGGGAGACCCAGTACTTC.

The CDR3, as DNA: TGTGCCAGCAGATCCGACAGGGGAGAGCAGTTCTTC. The encoded protein is CASRSDRGEQFF. The rearrangement links TRBV28 to TRBJ2-1; 8 bases align to TRBD1. The CDR3 has 12 amino acids. Unmatched junction bases numbered 5, after V lost 6 bases and J lost 10 bases. The V gene's germline CDR1 is MDHEN and CDR2 SYDVKM.

This chain links TRBV15 with TRBJ1-6; D is undetermined. The CDR3 length is 13 residues. V was clipped by 3 bases and J by 7 bases, with 7 bases between them. Germline lookup yields CDR1 LNHNV and CDR2 YYDKDF (reference sequence). The CDR3 here is CATSRRVNSPLHF. The CDR3 DNA follows: TGTGCCACCAGCAGGCGGGTAAATTCACCCCTCCACTTT.

This clone was seen a single time. This sequence joins TRBV15 and TRBJ2-3; D possibly corresponds to TRBD2 (5 bases). This CDR3 has 15 residues. Germline-derived CDR1 and CDR2 are LNHNV and YYDKDF (reference sequence). V lost 0 bases to trimming and J lost 4 bases, with 11 bases between them. CDR3 amino acids: CATSREGPGADTQYF. As DNA, the CDR3 is TGTGCCACCAGCAGAGAAGGGCCCGGGGCAGATACGCAGTATTTT.

CDR3 DNA: TGTGCCAGCAGCCAACAGGGTAGGACTGAAGCTTTCTTT. Its protein product is CASSQQGRTEAFF. This rearrangement joins TRBV3-1 (or the pseudogene TRBV3-2) to TRBJ1-1; possibly TRBD1 for D (5 bases). The germline V gene has CDR1 LGHDT and CDR2 YNNKEL (reference sequence). This CDR3 comprises 13 residues. V lost 2 bases to trimming and J lost 5 bases, with 9 bases between them.